The clone carrying this T cell receptor beta chain has only a few counts. The data were obtained in a study of T-cell memory formation after mild COVID-19. TCRdb passed the 5' RACE reads through MiXCR, listing each CDR3 protein once. The data contain hundreds of thousands of distinct CDR3 sequences, roughly 26% of them singletons. This CDR3 has 15 residues. The germline gives CDR1 SGDLS, CDR2 YYNGEE. V trimming: 0 bases; J trimming: 3 bases; junction bases outside the gene matches: 5. V gene TRBV9 combines with J gene TRBJ2-7; 8 nucleotides align to TRBD2. The sequenced material came from PBMCs or a T cell subset sorted from them (not recorded which). The sequence was collected from an adult woman who had mild COVID-19 (a few samples of this study predate the infection). Cell type and time point are not known. CDR3 region: CASSVGASGSYEQYF. CDR3 nucleotides: TGTGCCAGCAGCGTAGGGGCCAGCGGGAGCTACGAGCAGTACTTC.